The 22 T cell receptor beta chains given below trace back to one sample, sequenced in a study of T cell responses to AZD1222 COVID-19 vaccine. Assay: immunoSEQ multiplex PCR; the TCRdb copy retains only in-frame clones and omits some. This table has 60,000 to 85,000 clones, 88% appearing once. The source material was peripheral blood, sampled 28 days after the second dose of the MenACWY control vaccine. These receptor sequences come from an adult who received the MenACWY meningococcal vaccine as a control.

The V call is TRBV19, the J call TRBJ1-2; 8 nucleotides align to TRBD1. The germline V gene has CDR1 LNHDA and CDR2 SQIVND (reference sequence). This CDR3 has 13 residues. Unmatched junction bases numbered 4, after V lost 6 bases and J lost 4 bases. The CDR3 spells CASSRTGTYGYTF. CDR3 nucleotide sequence: TGTGCCAGTAGCCGGACAGGGACCTATGGCTACACCTTC.

The chain joins TRBV6-1 to TRBJ2-1; no clear D gene. The CDR3 has 15 residues. From germline, CDR1 is MNHNS and CDR2 SASEGT. The V gene lost 1 base and the J gene lost 7 bases, with 14 bases spanning the gap. CDR3 sequence reads: CASSEDRRVGNEQFF. In DNA, the CDR3 is TGTGCCAGCAGTGAAGACCGAAGAGTTGGGAATGAGCAGTTCTTC.

The chain employs TRBV28 and TRBJ2-7, with a possible D match to TRBD2 (6 bases). CDR3 length: 14 residues. Trimming removed 6 bases at V and 3 bases at J, with 15 bases between. CDR1 is MDHEN and CDR2 is SYDVKM in the germline V gene. CDR3 bases: TGTGCCAGCAGGGAGGGGACTGGGAACTACGAGCAGTACTTC. Translation gives CASREGTGNYEQYF.

V and J are TRBV27 and TRBJ1-6; D is undetermined. V was shortened by 10 bases and J by 8 bases, with 15 bases between the two germline ends. The CDR3 totals 13 residues. Germline assignment: CDR1 MNHEY and CDR2 SMNVEV (reference sequence). The CDR3 DNA sequence: TGTGCCACCTCTTTAGACGTCGATTCACCCCTCCACTTT. The encoded protein is CATSLDVDSPLHF.

The gene calls are TRBV30 and TRBJ2-7; no definite D call. The V end was cut by 4 bases, the J end by 4 bases, with 14 bases between. CDR1 is GTSNPN and CDR2 is SVGIG in the germline V gene (reference sequence). This CDR3 comprises 13 residues. The CDR3 coding sequence is TGTGCCTGGACGAAGGACCCCGGGTACGAGCAGTACTTC. Translated, it gives CAWTKDPGYEQYF. Based on the CDR3 plus reference TRBV30 and TRBJ2-7, the full variable domain is SQTIHQWPATLVQPVGSPLSLECTVEGTSNPNLYWYRQAAGRGLQLLFYSVGIGQISSEVPQNLSASRPQDRQFILSSKKLLLSDSGFYLCAWTKDPGYEQYFGPGTRLTVT.

In this sample, this clone turned up a few times. This rearrangement joins TRBV14 to TRBJ1-1, with D unresolved. Per germline, CDR1 SGHDN and CDR2 FVKESK. With 2 bases removed from V and 0 bases from J, the gap between germline ends came to 25 bases. The CDR3 loop spans 20 amino acids. The CDR3 DNA follows: TGTGCCAGCAGCCAATATTCACTCCGCAGCGCCACAGAGATGAACACTGAAGCTTTCTTT. Residues: CASSQYSLRSATEMNTEAFF.

The chain is built from TRBV28 and TRBJ1-2, with D tentatively TRBD1 (5 bases). Trimming took 3 bases from V and 2 from J, leaving 16 bases between them. The CDR3 loop spans 16 amino acids. CDR1 and CDR2 from the germline V gene are MDHEN and SYDVKM. CDR3 sequence (DNA): TGTGCCAGCAGTTTCTCGGGGACGGGTCTAAACTATGGCTACACCTTC. Its protein product is CASSFSGTGLNYGYTF.

This clone has only a few counts. Other DNA sequences in the same sample also yield this CDR3. The V call is TRBV2, the J call TRBJ2-5; D gene uncertain. CDR1 and CDR2 (germline): SNHLY, FYNNEI. The ends were cut back, 3 bases at V and 2 bases at J, with 7 bases in the middle. CDR3 size: 13 residues. CDR3 nucleotide sequence: TGTGCCAGCAGTGAGACTGGGCAAGAGACCCAGTACTTC. Protein product: CASSETGQETQYF.

The J gene is TRBJ1-2, the V gene TRBV6-2 or TRBV6-3; 7 nucleotides match TRBD1. The CDR3 covers 13 residues. The germline gives CDR1 MNHEY, CDR2 SVGEGT. The trim removed 6 bases at V and 4 bases at J, leaving 5 bases unmatched. The CDR3 DNA reads as TGTGCCAGCAGCCCGGGACAGACCTATGGCTACACCTTC. This sequence encodes CASSPGQTYGYTF.

The V call is TRBV19, the J call TRBJ2-7; D is uncertain. Germline V CDR1 and CDR2: LNHDA, SQIVND (reference sequence). V lost 10 bases, J lost 0 bases, and 19 bases lay in between. The CDR3 has 15 residues. CDR3 nucleotides: TGTGCCACCTCTTTTAGTCTAGAGCGCTCCTACGAGCAGTACTTC. Its translation is CATSFSLERSYEQYF.

CDR3: CASSLRLRQERDTDTQYF. CDR3 nucleotide sequence: TGTGCCAGCTCGCTTCGCCTTAGACAGGAACGGGACACAGATACGCAGTATTTT. The chain joins TRBV18 to TRBJ2-3, with D maybe TRBD1 (6 bases). Trimming removed 6 bases at V and 2 bases at J, with 24 bases between. The germline V gene has CDR1 KGHSH and CDR2 LQKENI. The CDR3 is 18 amino acids.

The rearrangement uses TRBV28 and TRBJ1-4; no definite D call. Germline-derived CDR1 and CDR2 are MDHEN and SYDVKM. This CDR3 has 13 residues. The V end was cut by 9 bases, the J end by 8 bases, with 16 bases between. The CDR3 DNA is TGTGCCAGTTTCGGGCAGGCGGCGGAAAAACTGTTTTTT. Amino acid sequence: CASFGQAAEKLFF.

The chain employs TRBV6-5 and TRBJ1-1; 10 bases are a match to TRBD1. Per the germline V gene, CDR1 is MNHEY and CDR2 is SVGAGI. Germline trimming cut 7 bases from V and 7 bases from J; bases unmatched to any gene: 9. The CDR3 spans 14 residues. CDR3 sequence (DNA): TGTGCCAGCATTCCTGGACAGGGGGGGCTTGAAGCTTTCTTT. Protein: CASIPGQGGLEAFF.

The chain couples TRBV5-5 to TRBJ2-3, with a possible D match to TRBD2 (5 bases). This CDR3 comprises 15 residues. Trimming left V 4 bases short and J 0 bases short, with 12 bases between. Germline V gene lookup returns CDR1 SGHKS and CDR2 YYEKEE (reference sequence). The CDR3 reads CASSRAWTSTDTQYF. For the CDR3, the DNA is TGTGCCAGCAGCCGAGCGTGGACTAGCACAGATACGCAGTATTTT.

The chain employs TRBV7-6 and TRBJ2-3; D unresolved. The CDR3 has 14 residues. Trimming removed 4 bases at V and 7 bases at J, with 15 bases between. Germline V gene lookup returns CDR1 SGHVS and CDR2 FNYEAQ. The DNA of the CDR3 is TGTGCCAGCAGCTCCCCCGGGTCTTTGTATACGCAGTATTTT. It yields the protein CASSSPGSLYTQYF.

A few counts support this clone. V is TRBV15 and J is TRBJ2-7, with 7 bases matching TRBD1. J was trimmed by 4 bases and V by 0 bases; bases with no gene match: 9. The CDR3 is 16 amino acids. Germline lookup yields CDR1 LNHNV and CDR2 YYDKDF (reference sequence). Here the CDR3 DNA reads TGTGCCACCAGCAGAGATCTCGGACAGGCTAAATACGAGCAGTACTTC. As protein: CATSRDLGQAKYEQYF.

The chain couples TRBV11-2 to TRBJ2-3, with 9 bases aligning to TRBD1. Germline V gene data show CDR1 as SGHAT and CDR2 as FQNNGV. The CDR3 spans 17 residues. Losses at the gene ends were 5 bases for V and 2 bases for J; bases not matched to a gene: 11. The CDR3 is CASSIRRGQGATDTQYF. The CDR3, as DNA: TGTGCCAGCAGCATCCGCAGGGGACAGGGCGCCACAGATACGCAGTATTTT.

This chain links TRBV7-2 with TRBJ2-5; the match to TRBD2 covers 10 bases. This CDR3 region has 15 residues. V dropped 5 bases and J dropped 2; count of bases not matched to a gene: 5. Germline CDR1 SGHTA, CDR2 FQGNSA. The CDR3 DNA is TGTGCCAGCAGCCCCCTAGCGGGAGTTCAAGAGACCCAGTACTTC. Protein product: CASSPLAGVQETQYF.

This clone was counted a few times. The V and J genes are TRBV6-5 and TRBJ1-1; D gene ambiguous. CDR1 is MNHEY and CDR2 is SVGAGI in the germline V gene. The CDR3 has 11 amino acids. V was cut by 7 bases and J by 1 base, with 4 bases left in between. This CDR3 reads CASNQNTEAFF. CDR3 bases: TGTGCCAGCAACCAGAACACTGAAGCTTTCTTT.

In its sample, this clone was seen a few times. The chain links TRBV4-3 to TRBJ2-7, with D maybe TRBD2 (5 bases). This CDR3 spans 14 amino acids. Trimming removed 0 bases at V and 0 bases at J, with 6 bases between. In germline, CDR1 is LGHNA, CDR2 YSLEER. CDR3 in amino acids: CASSQDGSSYEQYF. In DNA, the CDR3 is TGCGCCAGCAGCCAAGATGGGAGCTCCTACGAGCAGTACTTC.

This clone occurred a few times. This chain connects TRBV3-1 (or the pseudogene TRBV3-2) to TRBJ2-7; no definite D call. This CDR3 comprises 12 residues. V lost 4 bases to trimming and J lost 5 bases, with 9 bases between them. Germline-derived CDR1 and CDR2 are LGHDT and YNNKEL (reference sequence). The CDR3 here is CASSPSGDEQYF. As DNA, the CDR3 is TGTGCCAGCAGCCCCTCGGGCGACGAGCAGTACTTC.

This CDR3 is CASSPRTGGGNNEQFF. The CDR3 DNA follows: TGTGCCAGTAGTCCCCGGACAGGGGGAGGGAACAATGAGCAGTTCTTC. V and J are TRBV19 and TRBJ2-1, with TRBD1 matching 10 bases. The CDR3 consists of 16 residues. V was clipped by 5 bases and J by 5 bases; unmatched bases: 9. Germline CDR1 LNHDA, CDR2 SQIVND (reference sequence).